What follows are 21 T cell receptor beta chains derived from one specimen sequenced in a study of blood T cell repertoires in COVID-19. Assay used: immunoSEQ multiplex PCR; TCRdb lists only in-frame clones, some missing. The sample includes some 58,000 clones, roughly 87% of them seen just once. Sequencing was performed on peripheral blood. The receptors derive from a man in his fifties with active COVID-19.

This chain connects TRBV7-2 to TRBJ2-3, with D unresolved. V gave up 0 bases and J gave up 2 bases, with 3 bases separating them. Germline CDR1 is SGHTA and CDR2 is FQGNSA. This CDR3 comprises 13 residues. The CDR3 DNA reads as TGTGCCAGCAGCTTAGCGTACACAGATACGCAGTATTTT. Encoded protein: CASSLAYTDTQYF.

By proportion, this clone is medium-sized. The V gene is TRBV12-3 or TRBV12-4, the J gene TRBJ1-1; unclear D gene. V was trimmed by 1 base and J by 1 base, leaving 4 bases between them. CDR3 size: 13 residues. CDR3 nucleotides: TGTGCCAGCAGTTTAGGAGGGAACACTGAAGCTTTCTTT. This gives the protein CASSLGGNTEAFF.

The chain couples TRBV19 to TRBJ1-3; no reliable D call. The ends were cut back, 5 bases at V and 0 bases at J, with 8 bases in the middle. The CDR3 runs 14 residues. Germline values: CDR1 LNHDA, CDR2 SQIVND (reference sequence). In DNA form, the CDR3 reads TGTGCCAGTAGTGGCAGCGTCTCTGGAAACACCATATATTTT. Its protein is CASSGSVSGNTIYF.

The chain links TRBV24-1 to TRBJ2-2; 7 nucleotides line up with TRBD1. The CDR3 spans 16 residues. Per germline, CDR1 KGHDR and CDR2 SFDVKD. With 3 bases clipped from V and 0 bases from J, the junction kept 3 bases outside the gene matches. The CDR3 nucleotides read TGTGCCACCAGTGATACGACAGGGTCGAACACCGGGGAGCTGTTTTTT. Translating gives CATSDTTGSNTGELFF.

V usage is TRBV19 and J usage is TRBJ1-2; TRBD1 matches 11 bases. The germline gives CDR1 LNHDA, CDR2 SQIVND (reference sequence). The CDR3 runs 14 residues. Trimming at V came to 3 bases and at J to 8 bases, leaving 5 bases not matched to a gene. The CDR3 protein is CASSIGTGGGGYTF. The CDR3 coding sequence is TGTGCCAGTAGTATCGGGACAGGGGGAGGAGGCTACACCTTC.

V usage is TRBV5-1 and J usage is TRBJ2-4; a possible D gene is TRBD2 (5 bases). CDR1 and CDR2 from the germline V gene are SGHRS and YFSETQ. With 3 bases removed from V and 7 bases from J, the gap between germline ends came to 8 bases. This CDR3 has 12 amino acids. The CDR3 region is CASSSGGNIQYF. CDR3 nucleotides: TGCGCCAGCAGCTCTGGCGGGAACATTCAGTACTTC.

This sequence joins TRBV29-1 and TRBJ2-2, with a possible D match to TRBD1 (5 bases). CDR3 size: 14 residues. Per the germline V gene, CDR1 is SQVTM and CDR2 is ANQGSEA. Between the trimmed V and J ends, which lost 2 bases and 7 bases, there was a span of 14 bases. DNA for the CDR3: TGCAGCGTTGAATTACAGGACATGGGCGGGGAGCTGTTTTTT. Residues: CSVELQDMGGELFF.

The chain links TRBV19 to TRBJ1-6; D gene unclear. Germline V lookup: CDR1 LNHDA, CDR2 SQIVND (reference sequence). The length of the CDR3 is 12 residues. Trimming cost V 5 bases and J 14 bases, with 13 bases left between them. The CDR3 here is CASSPPAEALHF. The CDR3 DNA follows: TGTGCCAGTAGTCCCCCGGCAGAGGCCCTCCACTTT.

The sample holds one count of this clone. An end of the junction does not agree with germline; a read error may underlie this. The DNA of the CDR3 is TGTGCCAGCAGCCAGCTGGGGGGGACCCCCAACAGCCACTTC. Protein: CASSQLGGTPNSHF. The V call is TRBV7-2, the J call TRBJ2-5; 7 bases map to TRBD2. CDR3 length: 14 residues. Looked up from germline, CDR1 is SGHTA and CDR2 is FQGNSA.

The rearrangement links TRBV18 to TRBJ2-7; D ambiguous. Trimming pared 4 bases from V and 0 bases from J, leaving 10 bases between. CDR1 and CDR2 from the germline V gene are KGHSH and LQKENI. The CDR3 has 14 amino acids. The CDR3 is CASSLSLSSYEQYF. The CDR3 region has the DNA TGTGCCAGCTCACTGTCATTGAGCTCCTACGAGCAGTACTTC.

V and J are TRBV19 and TRBJ2-7; TRBD1 matches 8 bases. This CDR3 is built from 17 residues. J was trimmed by 4 bases and V by 8 bases; bases with no gene match: 19. CDR1 is LNHDA, CDR2 SQIVND, per germline (reference sequence). The CDR3: CASQTARQGAVEYEQYF. CDR3 DNA sequence: TGTGCCAGTCAGACGGCCAGGCAGGGGGCGGTCGAGTACGAGCAGTACTTC.

This clone was seen only once. The V gene is TRBV2, the J gene TRBJ1-6, with TRBD1 identical over 8 bases. There are 15 residues in the CDR3. CDR1 is SNHLY and CDR2 is FYNNEI in the germline V gene. The V and J ends lost 6 bases and 10 bases, in that order; junction bases with no gene match: 11. Here the CDR3 reads CASRTDRGGWSPLHF. CDR3 DNA sequence: TGTGCCAGCAGAACCGACAGGGGAGGTTGGTCACCCCTCCACTTT.

V usage is TRBV10-3 and J usage is TRBJ1-1, with D maybe TRBD1 (5 bases). Germline CDR1 reads ENHRY; CDR2 reads SYGVKD. Deletions cut 6 bases from V and 1 base from J, with 21 bases between. CDR3 length: 17 residues. CDR3 amino acids: CAIRASGGTTRNTEAFF. CDR3 DNA sequence: TGTGCCATCAGAGCGTCGGGGGGGACTACACGGAACACTGAAGCTTTCTTT.

V usage is TRBV5-1 and J usage is TRBJ2-3, with 8 bases lining up with TRBD2. This CDR3 spans 17 amino acids. Germline V lookup: CDR1 SGHRS, CDR2 YFSETQ. V was clipped by 0 bases and J by 6 bases; unmatched bases: 12. The CDR3 region has the DNA TGCGCCAGCAGCTTGGCCGGGACTAGTTCTAGTGGGGATACGCAGTATTTT. This gives the protein CASSLAGTSSSGDTQYF.

J is TRBJ1-2 and V is TRBV5-1; D may be TRBD1 (6 bases). Trimming left V 0 bases short and J 0 bases short, with 6 bases between. Germline V gene sequence: CDR1 SGHRS, CDR2 YFSETQ. There are 14 residues in the CDR3. CDR3 sequence reads: CASSLGDTNYGYTF. Here the CDR3 DNA reads TGCGCCAGCAGCTTGGGGGACACTAACTATGGCTACACCTTC.

The gene calls are TRBV6-1 and TRBJ1-2; D perhaps matches TRBD1 (5 bases). The germline V gene encodes CDR1 MNHNS and CDR2 SASEGT. The CDR3 has 13 amino acids. V gave up 2 bases and J gave up 7 bases, with 11 bases separating them. This CDR3 is CASSEWGGSGYTF. Written as DNA, the CDR3 is TGTGCCAGCAGTGAATGGGGCGGGAGTGGCTACACCTTC.

The chain carries TRBV11-1 and TRBJ2-1, with TRBD2 matching 10 bases. Germline loops: CDR1 SGHAT, CDR2 FQDESV (reference sequence). The CDR3 is made up of 15 amino acids. J gave up 5 bases and V 5 bases, and 6 bases lay outside the gene matches. This CDR3 reads CASSRALAGDNEQFF. CDR3 sequence (DNA): TGTGCCAGCAGCAGAGCCCTAGCGGGGGACAATGAGCAGTTCTTC.

This rearrangement joins TRBV6-2 or TRBV6-3 to TRBJ2-1, with 9 positions matching TRBD2. Trimming took 0 bases from V and 4 from J; bases not matched to a gene: 7. The CDR3 runs 17 residues. Germline CDR1 is MNHEY and CDR2 is SVGEGT. The CDR3 coding sequence is TGTGCCAGCAGTTACTCGCCCAGCGGGGGGATATACAATGAGCAGTTCTTC. This gives the protein CASSYSPSGGIYNEQFF.

The chain uses TRBV13 and TRBJ2-7, with 10 bases identical to TRBD1. The CDR3 totals 16 residues. Germline CDR1 reads PRHDT; CDR2 reads FYEKMQ (reference sequence). V lost 4 bases to trimming and J lost 1 base; unmatched junction nucleotides: 7. This chain's CDR3 is CASSSPGQGLSYEQYF. CDR3 coding DNA: TGTGCCAGCAGCTCGCCGGGACAGGGGCTATCCTACGAGCAGTACTTC.

This chain connects TRBV7-2 to TRBJ2-7; D possibly corresponds to TRBD2 (6 bases). Trimming shortened V by 5 bases and J by 3 bases, and 14 bases separated the two germline ends. Germline-derived CDR1 and CDR2 are SGHTA and FQGNSA. The CDR3 loop spans 14 amino acids. The CDR3 region is CASSPGGSLYEQYF. The CDR3 region has the DNA TGTGCCAGCAGCCCCGGGGGAAGTCTCTACGAGCAGTACTTC.

This chain joins TRBV29-1 and TRBJ2-7, with D maybe TRBD2 (6 bases). From germline, CDR1 is SQVTM and CDR2 ANQGSEA. CDR3 length equals 13 residues. The V end lost 4 bases, the J end lost 4 bases, and 14 bases lay between the germline ends. The CDR3 DNA reads as TGCAGCGTTGTCCGGGGGTGGGGGTACGAGCAGTACTTC. This codes for CSVVRGWGYEQYF.